The 11 T cell receptor beta chains listed next were all sequenced from one sample in a study of metastatic and nonmetastatic thyroid tumors. TCRdb used MiXCR to call clones anew from the PCR reads. This sample has 30,000 to 35,000 clones, with just under 30% found just once. Before thyroid surgery, none of the patients had received any treatment. The specimen sequenced was blood. The receptors were gathered from a female donor with papillary thyroid cancer or a benign thyroid nodule (not recorded which). Some clones in this sample may be carry-over from other donors' samples.

The CDR3, as DNA: TGCGCCAGCAGCTTGAACTTGCAGGTCGGGGAAGCTTTCTTT. It codes for CASSLNLQVGEAFF. The genes are TRBV5-1 and TRBJ1-1; no definite D call. CDR1 and CDR2 (germline): SGHRS, YFSETQ. The germline V and J ends were trimmed by 1 base and 8 bases, with 15 bases remaining between them. The CDR3 covers 14 residues. Combining the CDR3 with reference TRBV5-1 and TRBJ1-1 gives the whole variable domain KAGVTQTPRYLIKTRGQQVTLSCSPISGHRSVSWYQQTPGQGLQFLFEYFSETQRNKGNFPGRFSGRQFSNSRSEMNVSTLELGDSALYLCASSLNLQVGEAFFGQGTRLTVV.

This clone was counted ten times or more. The J gene is TRBJ2-1, the V gene TRBV7-2; no reliable D call. With 6 bases removed from V and 9 bases from J, the gap between germline ends came to 9 bases. The germline gives CDR1 SGHTA, CDR2 FQGNSA. This CDR3 is 11 amino acids long. CDR3: CASSSAAEQFF. CDR3 bases: TGTGCCAGCAGTTCCGCCGCTGAGCAGTTCTTC.

J is TRBJ2-5 and V is TRBV7-9; D gene unclear. The ends were cut back, 6 bases at V and 5 bases at J, with 4 bases in the middle. Germline assignment: CDR1 SEHNR and CDR2 FQNEAQ (reference sequence). The CDR3 is made up of 10 amino acids. The CDR3 DNA sequence: TGTGCCAGCAGTTTGGAGACCCAGTACTTC. As protein: CASSLETQYF. The full variable domain, its missing parts supplied by reference TRBV7-9 and TRBJ2-5, is DTGVSQNPRHKITKRGQNVTFRCDPISEHNRLYWYRQTLGQGPEFLTYFQNEAQLEKSRLLSDRFSAERPKGSFSTLEIQRTEQGDSAMYLCASSLETQYFGPGTRLLVL.

This clone was seen more than once but under ten times. The rearrangement uses TRBV6-5 and TRBJ1-6; D gene uncertain. The CDR3 length is 13 residues. V gave up 4 bases and J gave up 7 bases, with 8 bases separating them. Looked up from germline, CDR1 is MNHEY and CDR2 is SVGAGI. DNA of the CDR3: TGTGCCAGCAGTTTGTTGGGAAATTCACCCCTCCACTTT. It encodes CASSLLGNSPLHF.

The rearrangement joins TRBV20-1 to TRBJ1-4, with a weak D call TRBD1 (5 bases). The germline gives CDR1 DFQATT, CDR2 SNEGSKA (reference sequence). The CDR3 runs to 15 residues. Trimming took off 3 bases at V and 5 bases at J, with 16 bases between the two ends. This CDR3 reads CSASGIDSLNEKLFF. The DNA of the CDR3 is TGCAGTGCTAGCGGTATAGACAGTCTAAATGAAAAACTGTTTTTT.

The chain couples TRBV5-1 to TRBJ2-3; possible D gene TRBD2, 7 bases. The germline V gene has CDR1 SGHRS and CDR2 YFSETQ. The length of the CDR3 is 15 residues. The V gene lost 4 bases and the J gene lost 4 bases, with 16 bases spanning the gap. In nucleotides, the CDR3 is TGCGCCAGCAGCCGTAATGGGGGGGCAGCAGATACGCAGTATTTT. This codes for CASSRNGGAADTQYF.

The table lists this clone with many counts. The chain uses TRBV27 and TRBJ1-1, with no clear D. The ends were cut back, 5 bases at V and 3 bases at J, with 7 bases in the middle. Germline CDR1 and CDR2: MNHEY and SMNVEV (reference sequence). This CDR3 spans 12 amino acids. The CDR3 region has the DNA TGTGCCAGCAGTGACCGATACACTGAAGCTTTCTTT. Translation gives CASSDRYTEAFF.

The chain employs TRBV3-1 and TRBJ1-2; the D is unclear. The length of the CDR3 is 15 residues. V was cut by 0 bases and J by 0 bases, with 8 bases left in between. CDR1 is LGHDT, CDR2 YNNKEL, per germline (reference sequence). The CDR3 nucleotides read TGTGCCAGCAGCCAAGAATTGGAGTCTAACTATGGCTACACCTTC. It is translated as CASSQELESNYGYTF.

This chain connects TRBV4-2 to TRBJ2-7; either TRBD1 or TRBD2 may supply D (5 bases each). The V and J ends lost 1 base and 0 bases respectively, with 13 bases between them. In germline, CDR1 is LGHNA, CDR2 YNFKEQ. There are 16 residues in the CDR3. This CDR3 is CASSQAQDSLSYEQYF. In DNA, the CDR3 is TGTGCCAGCAGCCAAGCACAGGACTCACTCTCCTACGAGCAGTACTTC.

This clone has just a few counts. The CDR3 loop reads CASRPTGPYGYTF. CDR3 coding DNA: TGCGCCAGCAGACCGACAGGGCCCTATGGCTACACCTTC. V usage is TRBV5-1 and J usage is TRBJ1-2; 7 positions agree with TRBD1. CDR1 and CDR2 from the germline V gene are SGHRS and YFSETQ. The CDR3 spans 13 residues. With 5 bases clipped from V and 4 bases from J, the junction kept 5 bases outside the gene matches.

The chain uses TRBV11-2 and TRBJ2-1; unclear D gene. V lost 5 bases, J lost 1 base, and 12 bases lay in between. This CDR3 is built from 15 residues. Germline-derived CDR1 and CDR2 are SGHAT and FQNNGV. The CDR3 DNA reads as TGTGCCAGCAGCCAGTCAGATGGGTCCTACAATGAGCAGTTCTTC. This gives the protein CASSQSDGSYNEQFF.